A single T cell receptor beta chain is shown here with its context. This CDR3 has 14 residues. The germline V gene encodes CDR1 MNHNS and CDR2 SASEGT. Between the trimmed V and J ends, which lost 4 bases and 0 bases, there was a span of 9 bases. The data were obtained in a study of shared clonotypes between healthy human individuals. TCRdb keeps only in-frame clones here, not all; method: immunoSEQ multiplex PCR. The sample lists about 2.3 million clones; 85% to 95% were seen once. This sequence originates from a man between 18 and 35 years old in good health. Some clones in this sample may be carry-over from other donors' samples. Sequenced: naive CD4+ T cells from PBMCs. Subset described: CD45RA+ positively selected. The chain employs TRBV6-1 and TRBJ1-1; D call uncertain. CDR3 sequence: CASSVDPLNTEAFF. CDR3 bases: TGTGCCAGCAGTGTGGACCCTTTGAACACTGAAGCTTTCTTT.